This TCR beta chain was identified in a study of cytomegalovirus exposure and HLA in healthy donors. Findings of the study overall: Sequences of the TCR beta chain were said to predict the HLA-A and HLA-B alleles of most subjects accurately.

After removal of 6 bases from V and 7 bases from J, the junction contained 11 bases not matched to a gene. The CDR3 consists of 15 residues. Germline values: CDR1 SGHRS, CDR2 YFSETQ. This clone was counted between two and nine times. Its matching antigen is unknown. PCR used 60 Vbeta primers and 13 Jbeta primers. TCRdb's table, derived via immunoSEQ multiplex PCR, lists solely in-frame clones and lacks some. The repertoire has 150,000 to 200,000 clones, approximately 80% of them found once; the top ten carry about 1.3%. The receptor comes from a girl between 5 and 17 years old in good health and CMV-seropositive. The chain joins TRBV5-1 to TRBJ2-1, with 9 bases fitting TRBD2. The sequenced sample was PBMCs. CDR3: CASTRMAGGPNEQFF. The CDR3, as DNA: TGCGCCAGCACCCGAATGGCGGGAGGGCCAAATGAGCAGTTCTTC. The complete variable domain, with remaining parts taken from reference TRBV5-1 and TRBJ2-1, reads KAGVTQTPRYLIKTRGQQVTLSCSPISGHRSVSWYQQTPGQGLQFLFEYFSETQRNKGNFPGRFSGRQFSNSRSEMNVSTLELGDSALYLCASTRMAGGPNEQFFGPGTRLTVL.